Sequencing of this T cell receptor beta chain was carried out in a study of PD-1 blockade in classical Hodgkin lymphoma. Notes on the study in general: Significantly greater TCR diversity emerged by C4D1 in CD4+ cells but not CD8+ cells. Complete responders started with a diversity level that resembled newly diagnosed patients at baseline. Factors driving the repertoire differences, possibly disease activity or prior therapy, remain undefined. Relapsed/refractory patients reportedly had lower baseline diversity than newly diagnosed patients.

Some clones are missing from TCRdb's copy, which holds only in-frame ones; the method was immunoSEQ multiplex PCR. The sample has 150,000 or so clones; less than 80% are singletons. The junction had 6 bases not matched to a gene; V was cut back by 6 bases and J by 4 bases. Germline V gene data show CDR1 as MNHEY and CDR2 as SVGAGI. The CDR3 has 14 amino acids. In its sample, this clone was seen once. Its antigen is as yet unknown. Every patient had relapsed following autologous stem cell transplantation, and cohorts differed in brentuximab vedotin exposure. The chain employs TRBV6-5 and TRBJ1-2, with TRBD1 matching over 9 bases. The sample here was peripheral blood mononuclear cells (PBMCs), taken before the second cycle of nivolumab. This clonotype originated in a human donor with classical Hodgkin lymphoma. CDR3 region: CASSNRDRVYGYTF. The DNA of the CDR3 is TGTGCCAGCAGCAACCGGGACAGGGTCTATGGCTACACCTTC.